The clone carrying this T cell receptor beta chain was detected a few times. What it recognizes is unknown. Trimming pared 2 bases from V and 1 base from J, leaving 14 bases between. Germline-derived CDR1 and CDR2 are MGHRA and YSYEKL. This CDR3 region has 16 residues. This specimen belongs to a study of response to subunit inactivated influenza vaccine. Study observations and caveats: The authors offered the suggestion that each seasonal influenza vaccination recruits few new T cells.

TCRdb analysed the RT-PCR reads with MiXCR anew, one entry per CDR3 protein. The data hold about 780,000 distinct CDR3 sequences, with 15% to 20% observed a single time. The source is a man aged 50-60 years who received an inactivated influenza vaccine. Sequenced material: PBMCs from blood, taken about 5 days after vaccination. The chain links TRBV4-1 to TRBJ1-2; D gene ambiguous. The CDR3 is CASSQPSDGLNYGYTF. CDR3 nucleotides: TGCGCCAGCAGCCAACCCTCGGACGGACTTAACTATGGCTACACCTTC.